These 25 T cell receptor beta chains were sequenced from one sample in a study of blood T cell repertoires in COVID-19. Repertoires were generated with immunoSEQ multiplex PCR, while TCRdb's copy carries only in-frame clones and drops some. This table holds about 70,000 clones, around 90% found once. The sequencing input was peripheral blood. The receptor source for this set is a woman aged 18-30 years with acute or convalescent COVID-19.

In nucleotides, the CDR3 is TGCGCCAGCAGCTTGATGGAGGGGGGGACCACAGATACGCAGTATTTT. It is translated as CASSLMEGGTTDTQYF. The chain has TRBV5-1 and TRBJ2-3, with a tentative D call TRBD2 (7 bases). Deletions cut 1 base from V and 2 bases from J, with 14 bases between. The germline V gene has CDR1 SGHRS and CDR2 YFSETQ. CDR3 length: 16 residues.

This chain joins TRBV5-1 and TRBJ2-5, with 9 positions matching TRBD2. After removal of 0 bases from V and 5 bases from J, the junction contained 11 bases not matched to a gene. The CDR3 runs 17 residues. The germline gives CDR1 SGHRS, CDR2 YFSETQ. CDR3 sequence: CASSLEIAGGPLETQYF. DNA for the CDR3: TGCGCCAGCAGCTTGGAAATTGCGGGAGGGCCGCTGGAGACCCAGTACTTC.

The rearrangement links TRBV2 to TRBJ1-6; D gene uncertain. The CDR3 spans 16 residues. The V gene lost 3 bases and the J gene lost 0 bases, with 9 bases spanning the gap. CDR1 SNHLY and CDR2 FYNNEI come from the germline V gene. The CDR3 loop reads CASSERIPSYNSPLHF. CDR3 nucleotides: TGTGCCAGCAGTGAGCGGATCCCCTCCTATAATTCACCCCTCCACTTT.

The chain joins TRBV6-5 to TRBJ1-3, with 8 bases identical to TRBD1. J lost 4 bases, V lost 6 bases, and 5 bases had no gene match. Germline-derived CDR1 and CDR2 are MNHEY and SVGAGI. This CDR3 is built from 14 residues. The DNA for the CDR3 is TGTGCCAGCAGCCGAGGACAGGGAGGAAACACCATATATTTT. This translates into CASSRGQGGNTIYF.

The J gene is TRBJ1-1, the V gene TRBV6-1, with D possibly matching TRBD1 (6 bases). The CDR3 has 15 residues. Trimming took off 3 bases at V and 5 bases at J, with 16 bases between the two ends. Germline CDR1 is MNHNS and CDR2 is SASEGT. In DNA form, the CDR3 reads TGTGCCAGCAGTGAGACCGGCAGGGGTAGTACTGAAGCTTTCTTT. This translates into CASSETGRGSTEAFF.

V gene TRBV7-9 combines with J gene TRBJ2-1; D is possibly TRBD2 (6 bases). Trimming took off 1 base at V and 2 bases at J, with 6 bases between the two ends. There are 14 residues in the CDR3. Germline loops: CDR1 SEHNR, CDR2 FQNEAQ (reference sequence). The chain's CDR3 is CASSLGGTYNEQFF. Here the CDR3 DNA reads TGTGCCAGCAGCTTAGGCGGGACCTACAATGAGCAGTTCTTC. The full variable domain, with the rest looked up from reference TRBV7-9 and TRBJ2-1, is DTGVSQNPRHKITKRGQNVTFRCDPISEHNRLYWYRQTLGQGPEFLTYFQNEAQLEKSRLLSDRFSAERPKGSFSTLEIQRTEQGDSAMYLCASSLGGTYNEQFFGPGTRLTVL.

The V and J genes are TRBV5-6 and TRBJ2-7, with 11 bases identical to TRBD2. Germline trimming cut 5 bases from V and 2 bases from J; bases unmatched to any gene: 0. Germline V gene data show CDR1 as SGHDT and CDR2 as YYEEEE. The CDR3 totals 13 residues. The CDR3 spells CASSSGRAYEQYF. The CDR3 nucleotides read TGTGCCAGCAGTAGCGGGAGGGCCTACGAGCAGTACTTC.

This clone has only a few counts. The rearrangement joins TRBV9 to TRBJ2-7, with D possibly being TRBD1 (7 bases). Trimming cost V 4 bases and J 4 bases, with 18 bases left between them. The CDR3 contains 15 residues. Germline CDR1 SGDLS, CDR2 YYNGEE. This CDR3 reads CASSSGVGQSYEQYF. The CDR3 DNA reads as TGTGCCAGCAGCTCGGGGGTGGGACAGAGTTACGAGCAGTACTTC.

The count of this clone is one. The chain recombines TRBV28 with TRBJ1-6; 7 bases are shared with TRBD1. The CDR3 sequence is 16 residues long. The ends lost 4 bases at V and 6 bases at J; junction bases unmatched: 9. CDR1 and CDR2 from the germline V gene are MDHEN and SYDVKM. The CDR3 nucleotides are TGTGCCAGCAGTTATCCTCAGACAGGGCGTAATTCACCCCTCCACTTT. Translation: CASSYPQTGRNSPLHF.

The rearrangement joins TRBV15 to TRBJ2-7; D possibly corresponds to TRBD1 (5 bases). From germline, CDR1 is LNHNV and CDR2 YYDKDF (reference sequence). The length of the CDR3 is 16 residues. V gave up 5 bases and J gave up 2 bases, with 19 bases separating them. The CDR3, as DNA: TGTGCCACCAGCCCTCAAAACAAGGGGCCCACCTACGAGCAGTACTTC. This encodes CATSPQNKGPTYEQYF.

This sequence joins TRBV6-1 and TRBJ2-1, with a tentative D call TRBD1 (5 bases). Trimming left V 1 base short and J 10 bases short, with 11 bases between. Looked up from germline, CDR1 is MNHNS and CDR2 is SASEGT. There are 13 residues in the CDR3. CDR3 DNA: TGTGCCAGCAGTGAAGGTGTGGGGCGGGAGCAGTTCTTC. Its translation is CASSEGVGREQFF.

This rearrangement joins TRBV5-1 to TRBJ1-1; D not certain. Trimming removed 0 bases at V and 0 bases at J, with 6 bases between. There are 14 residues in the CDR3. Germline V CDR1 and CDR2: SGHRS, YFSETQ. This CDR3 is CASSLEQLNTEAFF. The CDR3 nucleotides are TGCGCCAGCAGCTTGGAACAGTTGAACACTGAAGCTTTCTTT. Variable domain in full (rest from reference TRBV5-1 and TRBJ1-1): KAGVTQTPRYLIKTRGQQVTLSCSPISGHRSVSWYQQTPGQGLQFLFEYFSETQRNKGNFPGRFSGRQFSNSRSEMNVSTLELGDSALYLCASSLEQLNTEAFFGQGTRLTVV.

The rearrangement joins TRBV27 to TRBJ2-3, with a possible D match to TRBD2 (5 bases). V lost 6 bases to trimming and J lost 8 bases, with 15 bases between them. CDR3 length: 13 amino acids. Germline V CDR1 and CDR2: MNHEY, SMNVEV (reference sequence). The CDR3 spells CASRIPSTGTQYF. DNA of the CDR3: TGTGCCAGCAGAATCCCTAGCACCGGTACGCAGTATTTT.

The V and J genes are TRBV7-9 and TRBJ2-1; TRBD1 agrees at 12 bases. Trimming removed 6 bases from V and 15 bases from J; junction bases left unmatched: 12. The V gene's germline CDR1 is SEHNR and CDR2 FQNEAQ (reference sequence). The length of the CDR3 is 14 residues. The CDR3 coding sequence is TGTGCCAGCAGGGCGTCCGGGACAGGGGGCGACTTGTTCTTC. This gives the protein CASRASGTGGDLFF.

The rearrangement uses TRBV5-6 and TRBJ2-1, with 7 bases that match TRBD2. CDR1 SGHDT and CDR2 YYEEEE come from the germline V gene. Trimming took 5 bases from V and 3 from J; bases not matched to a gene: 11. The CDR3 is 16 amino acids. DNA for the CDR3: TGTGCCAGCAGTTGGGACCAGCGGGAACGCTACAATGAGCAGTTCTTC. Its protein is CASSWDQRERYNEQFF.

The table lists this clone with a count of one. The chain is built from TRBV6-6 and TRBJ2-1; 7 positions match TRBD2. J gave up 0 bases and V 5 bases, and 19 bases lay outside the gene matches. Germline lookup yields CDR1 MNHNY and CDR2 SVGAGI (reference sequence). CDR3 length: 20 amino acids. CDR3 sequence reads: CASSLRLAKMGGSSYNEQFF. CDR3 sequence (DNA): TGTGCCAGCAGTCTACGACTTGCGAAAATGGGGGGGAGCTCCTACAATGAGCAGTTCTTC.

A remark on this clone: Other nucleotide sequences from this sample produce the same CDR3. This chain joins TRBV5-1 and TRBJ1-1; 7 positions match TRBD1. The CDR3 runs to 14 residues. Germline V lookup: CDR1 SGHRS, CDR2 YFSETQ. V shed 1 base, J shed 1 base, and the junction held 1 base outside the gene matches. As DNA, the CDR3 is TGCGCCAGCAGCTTGACAGGGGAGAACACTGAAGCTTTCTTT. This codes for CASSLTGENTEAFF.

This clone has only one observation. This chain uses TRBV5-6 with TRBJ1-3, with 8 bases that match TRBD1. After removal of 3 bases from V and 7 bases from J, the junction contained 9 bases not matched to a gene. Germline CDR1 is SGHDT and CDR2 is YYEEEE. This CDR3 comprises 15 residues. The CDR3: CASSSGQGGWNTIYF. The CDR3 nucleotides read TGTGCCAGCAGCTCCGGACAGGGAGGATGGAACACCATATATTTT.

As for this clone: Additional DNA sequences in this sample encode the identical CDR3. The rearrangement links TRBV18 to TRBJ2-7; no firm D call. From germline, CDR1 is KGHSH and CDR2 LQKENI. CDR3 length equals 13 residues. Trimming took 2 bases from V and 3 from J, leaving 8 bases between them. CDR3 sequence reads: CASSPNSGYEQYF. CDR3 sequence (DNA): TGTGCCAGCTCACCAAATTCCGGCTACGAGCAGTACTTC.

The CDR3 nucleotides read TGTGCCAGCAGTTTGGGGAGGACAGGCGGTGTAGAGACCCAGTACTTC. Amino acid sequence: CASSLGRTGGVETQYF. The chain has TRBV28 and TRBJ2-5, with D tentatively TRBD1 (7 bases). The CDR3 covers 16 residues. Germline V gene sequence: CDR1 MDHEN, CDR2 SYDVKM. V lost 3 bases to trimming and J lost 4 bases, with 18 bases between them.

The genes are TRBV7-7 and TRBJ1-2, with 7 bases that match TRBD1. The CDR3 totals 14 residues. Germline V gene sequence: CDR1 SSHAT, CDR2 FNYEAQ (reference sequence). The V and J ends lost 5 bases and 6 bases, in that order; junction bases with no gene match: 9. CDR3 nucleotide sequence: TGTGCCAGCAGCATACCGGGACAGCTAAATGGCTACACCTTC. Protein product: CASSIPGQLNGYTF.

The V call is TRBV10-1, the J call TRBJ2-1; 15 bases are a match to TRBD2. The CDR3 has 17 residues. Trimming removed 4 bases from V and 4 bases from J; junction bases left unmatched: 5. The germline V gene encodes CDR1 WNHNN and CDR2 SYGVQD (reference sequence). The CDR3 region has the DNA TGCGCCAGCAGTGTGGTGGGACTAGCGGGGGGATACAATGAGCAGTTCTTC. It codes for CASSVVGLAGGYNEQFF.

The rearrangement uses TRBV6-1 and TRBJ2-2; TRBD1 matches 11 bases. Germline V gene sequence: CDR1 MNHNS, CDR2 SASEGT. This CDR3 region has 15 residues. The trim removed 7 bases at V and 3 bases at J, leaving 4 bases unmatched. CDR3 coding DNA: TGTGCCAGCACTAGGGGACAGGGGGACACCGGGGAGCTGTTTTTT. It yields the protein CASTRGQGDTGELFF.

The V and J genes are TRBV4-3 and TRBJ2-1; D uncertain. Trimming shortened V by 1 base and J by 7 bases, and 11 bases separated the two germline ends. The CDR3 consists of 14 residues. CDR1 and CDR2 (germline): LGHNA, YSLEER. The CDR3 region has the DNA TGCGCCAGCAGCCAAGGCTTGTCTCAGAATGAGCAGTTCTTC. Residues: CASSQGLSQNEQFF.

CDR3 DNA: TGCGCCAGCAGCCCCGGCAGCGGGGGCCCATCCCACGAGCAGTACTTC. Its translation is CASSPGSGGPSHEQYF. The genes are TRBV5-1 and TRBJ2-7, with 8 bases identical to TRBD2. Germline V gene lookup returns CDR1 SGHRS and CDR2 YFSETQ. The CDR3 is 16 residues long. Losses at the gene ends were 4 bases for V and 5 bases for J; bases not matched to a gene: 14.